The TCR beta chain under discussion was sequenced for a study of OX40 agonist ivuxolimab in advanced cancers. Study at large: It was ivuxolimab, an agonistic anti-OX40 (CD134) antibody, that patients were treated with.

This clone came up once. TCRdb's table, derived via immunoSEQ multiplex PCR, lists solely in-frame clones and lacks some. The table shows under 20,000 clones, with around 90% occurring only once. With 5 bases clipped from V and 7 bases from J, the junction kept 9 bases outside the gene matches. The CDR3 is 15 residues long. Germline assignment: CDR1 MGHRA and CDR2 YSYEKL. The sequence was collected from an adult with an advanced solid tumor such as melanoma, head and neck, liver or kidney cancer. The chain employs TRBV4-1 and TRBJ2-2; TRBD2 aligns across 8 bases. The input for sequencing was CD4+ or CD8+ T cells sorted from blood, taken in a trial of the OX40 agonist ivuxolimab. For the CDR3, the DNA is TGCGCCAGCAGCAAAGGGACTAGTCGGAACGGGGAGCTGTTTTTT. Residues: CASSKGTSRNGELFF.